The 13 T cell receptor beta chains in this list originate from one sample, sequenced in a study of shared clonotypes between healthy human individuals. The protocol was immunoSEQ multiplex PCR, while the TCRdb copy is restricted to in-frame clones and leaves out a portion. The table shows approximately 2,000,000 clones, with just over 90% occurring only once. Terminally differentiated effector memory CD45RA+ cells were excluded by CCR7 positive selection of CD45RO-negative cells. The sample comprised naive CD8+ T cells from PBMCs. The receptors come from a man aged 18 to 35 in good health. Some clones in this sample may be carry-over from other donors' samples.

This sequence joins TRBV27 and TRBJ2-1; 11 bases align to TRBD2. CDR1 MNHEY and CDR2 SMNVEV come from the germline V gene (reference sequence). The CDR3 is made up of 15 amino acids. The V gene end was trimmed by 2 bases and the J gene end by 9 bases; junction bases not matched to a gene: 6. The CDR3 region has the DNA TGTGCCAGCAGTTTACAACTAGCGGGAGTTGTTGAGCAGTTCTTC. This translates into CASSLQLAGVVEQFF.

In regard to this clone: In the same sample, other DNA sequences code for this CDR3. The rearrangement uses TRBV19 and TRBJ2-2, with D uncertain. CDR1 and CDR2 from the germline V gene are LNHDA and SQIVND (reference sequence). Trimming left V 5 bases short and J 6 bases short, with 4 bases between. The CDR3 consists of 11 residues. This CDR3 reads CASSPSGELFF. The DNA of the CDR3 is TGTGCCAGTAGTCCGTCCGGGGAGCTGTTTTTT.

This chain uses TRBV19 with TRBJ1-5; D remains ambiguous. The CDR3 covers 13 residues. Germline CDR1 is LNHDA and CDR2 is SQIVND (reference sequence). Trimming shortened V by 8 bases and J by 3 bases, and 11 bases separated the two germline ends. As DNA, the CDR3 is TGTGCCAGTGCAGAAAGTATCAATCAGCCCCAGCATTTT. As protein: CASAESINQPQHF.

Regarding this clone: One junction end disagrees with the germline gene, perhaps due to a read error. The identical CDR3 is also encoded by other nucleotide sequences in the sample. The chain is built from TRBV7-9 and TRBJ2-2, with no clear D. CDR1 is SEHNR and CDR2 is FQNEAQ in the germline V gene (reference sequence). This CDR3 is built from 11 residues. The CDR3 here is CASSRTGELFF. The CDR3 DNA follows: TGTGCCAGCAGTCGGACCGGAGAGCTGTTTTTT. Based on the CDR3 plus reference TRBV7-9 and TRBJ2-2, the full variable domain is DTGVSQNPRHKITKRGQNVTFRCDPISEHNRLYWYRQTLGQGPEFLTYFQNEAQLEKSRLLSDRFSAERPKGSFSTLEIQRTEQGDSAMYLCASSRTGELFFGEGSRLTVL.

This chain joins TRBV10-3 and TRBJ2-1, with D uncertain. The germline V gene has CDR1 ENHRY and CDR2 SYGVKD. V lost 7 bases, J lost 7 bases, and 14 bases lay in between. CDR3 length: 13 residues. For the CDR3, the DNA is TGTGCCATCACTGACCGGTCCGGGAATGAGCAGTTCTTC. Translating gives CAITDRSGNEQFF.

Remarks on this clone: This sample also contains other DNA sequences that code for the same CDR3. The J gene is TRBJ2-7, the V gene TRBV9; 7 nucleotides align to TRBD2. V shed 0 bases and J 2 bases; nucleotides not matched to a gene: 5. From germline, CDR1 is SGDLS and CDR2 YYNGEE. The CDR3 runs to 15 residues. As DNA, the CDR3 is TGTGCCAGCAGCGTAGCTGCTAGCGGAACCTACGAGCAGTACTTC. This translates into CASSVAASGTYEQYF.

The rearrangement links TRBV28 to TRBJ2-7; 8 bases map to TRBD1. The V gene's germline CDR1 is MDHEN and CDR2 SYDVKM. The CDR3 runs 14 residues. The ends lost 6 bases at V and 0 bases at J; junction bases unmatched: 4. The CDR3 loop is CASREQGVSYEQYF. The CDR3 DNA is TGTGCCAGCAGGGAACAGGGGGTCTCCTACGAGCAGTACTTC.

The J gene is TRBJ1-2, the V gene TRBV10-2, with D perhaps TRBD1 (5 bases). This CDR3 region has 16 residues. V dropped 3 bases and J dropped 6 bases, with 20 bases sitting between them. Germline V CDR1 and CDR2: WSHSY, SAAADI. CDR3 DNA: TGCGCCAGCAGTGAAAGGGGCGCAAGAACGTGGAATGGCTACACCTTC. Translated: CASSERGARTWNGYTF.

This chain connects TRBV6-6 to TRBJ1-1; D possibly corresponds to TRBD1 (6 bases). V lost 6 bases and J lost 6, with 11 bases in between. The CDR3 is made up of 12 amino acids. Germline assignment: CDR1 MNHNY and CDR2 SVGAGI (reference sequence). This CDR3 is CASRPGGPEAFF. The CDR3 nucleotides are TGTGCCAGCAGGCCGGGGGGGCCTGAAGCTTTCTTT.

The chain recombines TRBV19 with TRBJ2-7, with D perhaps TRBD2 (5 bases). CDR1 is LNHDA and CDR2 is SQIVND in the germline V gene (reference sequence). There are 15 residues in the CDR3. Trimming left V 6 bases short and J 2 bases short, with 17 bases between. This CDR3 reads CASRQGGSFTYEQYF. CDR3 DNA: TGTGCCAGTAGACAAGGCGGGTCCTTTACCTACGAGCAGTACTTC.

The chain combines TRBV6-1 with TRBJ2-1; tentative D call: TRBD2 (6 bases). V lost 1 base and J lost 8, with 18 bases in between. The CDR3 totals 16 residues. Germline V gives CDR1 MNHNS, CDR2 SASEGT. As DNA, the CDR3 is TGTGCCAGCAGTGAAGGTGAGACTAGTTTTCAGGATGAGCAGTTCTTC. Protein sequence: CASSEGETSFQDEQFF.

The rearrangement links TRBV5-4 to TRBJ2-5; D is undetermined. The V end lost 0 bases, the J end lost 5 bases, and 5 bases lay between the germline ends. The CDR3 has 12 residues. Per germline, CDR1 SGHNT and CDR2 YYREEE (reference sequence). The CDR3 loop reads CASSLEMETQYF. Written as DNA, the CDR3 is TGTGCCAGCAGCTTGGAAATGGAGACCCAGTACTTC. Looking up the rest from reference TRBV5-4 and TRBJ2-5 gives the full variable domain: ETGVTQSPTHLIKTRGQQVTLRCSSQSGHNTVSWYQQALGQGPQFIFQYYREEENGRGNFPPRFSGLQFPNYSSELNVNALELDDSALYLCASSLEMETQYFGPGTRLLVL.

On this clone: The same CDR3 arises from other DNA sequences in this sample as well. V usage is TRBV19 and J usage is TRBJ2-7, with TRBD1 matching 8 bases. With 5 bases clipped from V and 4 bases from J, the junction kept 7 bases outside the gene matches. Germline-derived CDR1 and CDR2 are LNHDA and SQIVND (reference sequence). CDR3 size: 14 residues. The CDR3, as DNA: TGTGCCAGTAGTCCTGGGGACAGGTCATACGAGCAGTACTTC. Translation gives CASSPGDRSYEQYF.